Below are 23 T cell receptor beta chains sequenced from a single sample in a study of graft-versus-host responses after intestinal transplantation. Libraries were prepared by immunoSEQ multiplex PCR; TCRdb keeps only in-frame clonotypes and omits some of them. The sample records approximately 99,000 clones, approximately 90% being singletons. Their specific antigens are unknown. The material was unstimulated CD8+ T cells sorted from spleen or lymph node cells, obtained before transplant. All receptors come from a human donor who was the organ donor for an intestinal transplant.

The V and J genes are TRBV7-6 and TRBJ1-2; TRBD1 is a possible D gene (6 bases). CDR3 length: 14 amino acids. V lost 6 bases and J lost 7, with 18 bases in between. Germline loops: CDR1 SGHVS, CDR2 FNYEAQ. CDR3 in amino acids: CASSGPGGASGYTF. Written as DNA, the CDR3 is TGTGCCAGCAGTGGGCCGGGGGGGGCGAGTGGCTACACCTTC.

DNA for the CDR3: TGTGCCAGCAGCTCAGGACTAGCCATTCCCAGCGAGCAGTACTTC. Amino acids: CASSSGLAIPSEQYF. This sequence joins TRBV7-9 and TRBJ2-7; 8 bases are a match to TRBD2. From germline, CDR1 is SEHNR and CDR2 FQNEAQ (reference sequence). Trimming removed 4 bases from V and 6 bases from J; junction bases left unmatched: 11. The length of the CDR3 is 15 residues.

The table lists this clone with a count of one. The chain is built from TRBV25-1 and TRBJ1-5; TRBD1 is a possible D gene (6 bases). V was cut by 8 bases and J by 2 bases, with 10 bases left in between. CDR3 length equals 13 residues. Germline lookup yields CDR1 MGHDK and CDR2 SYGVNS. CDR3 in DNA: TGTGCCAGCTCCAGGGGTGGCAATCAGCCCCAGCATTTT. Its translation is CASSRGGNQPQHF.

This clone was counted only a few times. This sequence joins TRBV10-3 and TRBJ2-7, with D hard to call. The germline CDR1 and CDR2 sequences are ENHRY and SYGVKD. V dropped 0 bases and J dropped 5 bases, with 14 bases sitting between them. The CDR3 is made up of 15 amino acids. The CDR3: CAISESSEPADEQYF. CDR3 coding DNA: TGTGCCATCAGTGAGTCTTCCGAACCGGCGGACGAGCAGTACTTC.

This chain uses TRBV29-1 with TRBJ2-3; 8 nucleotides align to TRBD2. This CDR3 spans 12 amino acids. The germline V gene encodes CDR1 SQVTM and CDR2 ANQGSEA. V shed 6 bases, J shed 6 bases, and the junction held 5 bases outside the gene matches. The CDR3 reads CSVPGLGDTQYF. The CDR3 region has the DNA TGCAGCGTCCCGGGACTAGGGGATACGCAGTATTTT.

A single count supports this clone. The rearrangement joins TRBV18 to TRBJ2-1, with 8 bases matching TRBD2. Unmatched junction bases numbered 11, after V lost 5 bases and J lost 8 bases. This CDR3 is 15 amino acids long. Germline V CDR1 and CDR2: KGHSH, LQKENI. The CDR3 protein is CASSATGGGLDEQFF. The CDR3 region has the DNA TGTGCCAGCTCAGCCACCGGGGGGGGCCTCGATGAGCAGTTCTTC. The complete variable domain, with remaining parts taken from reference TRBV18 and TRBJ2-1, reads NAGVMQNPRHLVRRRGQEARLRCSPMKGHSHVYWYRQLPEEGLKFMVYLQKENIIDESGMPKERFSAEFPKEGPSILRIQQVVRGDSAAYFCASSATGGGLDEQFFGPGTRLTVL.

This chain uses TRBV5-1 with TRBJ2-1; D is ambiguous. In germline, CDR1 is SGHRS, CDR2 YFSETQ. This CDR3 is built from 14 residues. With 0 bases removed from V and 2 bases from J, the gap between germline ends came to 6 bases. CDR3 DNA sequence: TGCGCCAGCAGCTTGGAGGCGGCCTACAATGAGCAGTTCTTC. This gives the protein CASSLEAAYNEQFF.

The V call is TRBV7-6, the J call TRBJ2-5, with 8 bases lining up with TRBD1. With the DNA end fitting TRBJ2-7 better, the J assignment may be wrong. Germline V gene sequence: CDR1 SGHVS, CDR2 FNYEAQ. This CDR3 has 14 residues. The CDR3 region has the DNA TGTGCCAGCAGCTTAAGACAGGGGACCTACGAGCAGTACTTC. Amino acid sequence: CASSLRQGTYEQYF.

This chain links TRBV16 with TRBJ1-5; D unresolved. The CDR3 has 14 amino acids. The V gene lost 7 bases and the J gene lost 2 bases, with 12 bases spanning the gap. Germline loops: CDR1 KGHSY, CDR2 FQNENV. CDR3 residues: CASTAGQGNQPQHF. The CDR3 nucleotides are TGTGCCAGCACGGCGGGCCAGGGCAATCAGCCCCAGCATTTT.

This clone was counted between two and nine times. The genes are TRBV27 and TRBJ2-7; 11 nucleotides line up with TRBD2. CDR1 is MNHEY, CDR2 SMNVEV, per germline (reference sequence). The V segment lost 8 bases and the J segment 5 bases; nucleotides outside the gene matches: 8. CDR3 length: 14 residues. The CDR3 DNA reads TGTGCCAGCTCCCTAGCGGGAGGAGGCCACGAGCAGTACTTC. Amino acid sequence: CASSLAGGGHEQYF.

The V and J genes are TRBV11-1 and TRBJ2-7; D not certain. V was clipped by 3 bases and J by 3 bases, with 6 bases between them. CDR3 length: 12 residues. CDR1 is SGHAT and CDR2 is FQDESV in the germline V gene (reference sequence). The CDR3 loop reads CASSFGSYEQYF. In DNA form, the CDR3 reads TGTGCCAGCAGCTTCGGTAGCTACGAGCAGTACTTC.

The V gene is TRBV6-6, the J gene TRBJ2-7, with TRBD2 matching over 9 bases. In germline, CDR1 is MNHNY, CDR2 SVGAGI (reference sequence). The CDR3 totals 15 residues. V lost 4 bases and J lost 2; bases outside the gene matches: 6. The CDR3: CASSLSGGRAYEQYF. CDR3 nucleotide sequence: TGTGCCAGCAGTTTAAGCGGGGGGCGGGCCTACGAGCAGTACTTC.

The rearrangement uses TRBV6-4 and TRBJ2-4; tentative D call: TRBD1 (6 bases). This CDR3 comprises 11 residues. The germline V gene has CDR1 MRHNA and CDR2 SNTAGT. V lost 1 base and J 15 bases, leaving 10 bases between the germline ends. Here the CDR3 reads CASSDLDSGYF. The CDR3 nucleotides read TGTGCCAGCAGTGACTTGGACAGCGGGTACTTC.

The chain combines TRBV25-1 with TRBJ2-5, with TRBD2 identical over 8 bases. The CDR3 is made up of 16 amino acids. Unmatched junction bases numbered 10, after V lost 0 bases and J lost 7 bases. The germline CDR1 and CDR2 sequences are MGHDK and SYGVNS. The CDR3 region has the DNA TGTGCCAGCAGTGAATATCGCACGGGGGGGTTCGGGACCCAGTACTTC. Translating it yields CASSEYRTGGFGTQYF.

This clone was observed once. The CDR3 protein is CAWRGGGGGNQFF. CDR3 nucleotide sequence: TGTGCCTGGAGGGGAGGGGGGGGAGGGAATCAGTTCTTC. The V and J genes are TRBV30 and TRBJ2-1; D possibly corresponds to TRBD2 (7 bases). Trimming pared 3 bases from V and 13 bases from J, leaving 19 bases between. The germline gives CDR1 GTSNPN, CDR2 SVGIG (reference sequence). The CDR3 covers 13 residues.

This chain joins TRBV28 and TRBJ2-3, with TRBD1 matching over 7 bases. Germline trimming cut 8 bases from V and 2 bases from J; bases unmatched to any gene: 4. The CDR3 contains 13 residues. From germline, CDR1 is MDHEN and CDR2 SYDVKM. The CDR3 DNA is TGTGCCAGCCTGGGACAGATCACAGATACGCAGTATTTT. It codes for CASLGQITDTQYF.

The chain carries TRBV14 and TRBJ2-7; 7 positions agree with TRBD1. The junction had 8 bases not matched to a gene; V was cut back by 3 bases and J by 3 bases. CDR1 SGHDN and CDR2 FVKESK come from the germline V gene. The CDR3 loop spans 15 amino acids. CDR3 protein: CASSQRDRVYYEQYF. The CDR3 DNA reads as TGTGCCAGCAGCCAGAGAGACAGGGTCTACTACGAGCAGTACTTC. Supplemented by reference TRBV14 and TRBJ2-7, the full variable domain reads EAGVTQFPSHSVIEKGQTVTLRCDPISGHDNLYWYRRVMGKEIKFLLHFVKESKQDESGMPNNRFLAERTGGTYSTLKVQPAELEDSGVYFCASSQRDRVYYEQYFGPGTRLTVT.

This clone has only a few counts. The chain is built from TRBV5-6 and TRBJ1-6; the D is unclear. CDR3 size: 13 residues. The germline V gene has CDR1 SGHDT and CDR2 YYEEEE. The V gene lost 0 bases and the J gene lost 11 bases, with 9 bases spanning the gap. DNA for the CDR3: TGTGCCAGCAGCTTGGCCAATTTTCCACCCCTCCACTTT. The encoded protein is CASSLANFPPLHF.

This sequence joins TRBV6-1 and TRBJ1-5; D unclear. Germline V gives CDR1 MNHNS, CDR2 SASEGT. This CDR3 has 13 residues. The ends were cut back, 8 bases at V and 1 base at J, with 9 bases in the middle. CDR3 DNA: TGTGCCAGCTACGGTGTCAGCAATCAGCCCCAGCATTTT. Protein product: CASYGVSNQPQHF.

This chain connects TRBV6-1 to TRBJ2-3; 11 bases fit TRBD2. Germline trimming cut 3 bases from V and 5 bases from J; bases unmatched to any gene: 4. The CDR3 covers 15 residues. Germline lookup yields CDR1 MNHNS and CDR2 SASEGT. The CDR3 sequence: CASSDLAGGEDTQYF. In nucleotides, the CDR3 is TGTGCCAGCAGTGACCTAGCGGGGGGTGAAGATACGCAGTATTTT.

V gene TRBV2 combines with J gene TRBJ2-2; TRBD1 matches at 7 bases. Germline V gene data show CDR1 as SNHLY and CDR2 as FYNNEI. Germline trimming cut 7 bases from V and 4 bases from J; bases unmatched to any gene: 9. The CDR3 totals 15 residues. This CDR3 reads CASIPTGMITGELFF. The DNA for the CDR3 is TGTGCCAGCATCCCGACAGGGATGATCACCGGGGAGCTGTTTTTT.

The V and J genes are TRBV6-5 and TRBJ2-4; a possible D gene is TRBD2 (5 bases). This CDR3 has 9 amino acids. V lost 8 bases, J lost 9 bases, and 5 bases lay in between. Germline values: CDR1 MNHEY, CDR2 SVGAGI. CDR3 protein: CASEGIQYF. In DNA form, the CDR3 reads TGTGCCAGCGAGGGCATTCAGTACTTC.

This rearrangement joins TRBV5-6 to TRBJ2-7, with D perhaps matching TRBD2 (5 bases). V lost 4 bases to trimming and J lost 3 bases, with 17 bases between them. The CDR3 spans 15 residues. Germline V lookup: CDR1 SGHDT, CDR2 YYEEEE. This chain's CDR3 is CASSPRRWAYYEQYF. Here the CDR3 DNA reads TGTGCCAGCAGCCCCCGGAGGTGGGCCTACTACGAGCAGTACTTC.